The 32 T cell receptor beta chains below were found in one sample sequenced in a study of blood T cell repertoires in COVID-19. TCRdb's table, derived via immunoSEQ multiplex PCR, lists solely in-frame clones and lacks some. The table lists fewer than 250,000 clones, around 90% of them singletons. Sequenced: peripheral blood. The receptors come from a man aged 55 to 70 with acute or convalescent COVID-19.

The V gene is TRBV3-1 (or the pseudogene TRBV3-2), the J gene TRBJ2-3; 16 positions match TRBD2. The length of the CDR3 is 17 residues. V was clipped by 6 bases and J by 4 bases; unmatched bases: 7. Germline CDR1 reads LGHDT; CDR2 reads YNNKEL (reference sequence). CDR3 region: CASRGLAGGPGPDTQYF. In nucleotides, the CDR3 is TGTGCCAGCAGGGGACTAGCGGGGGGGCCCGGGCCAGATACGCAGTATTTT.

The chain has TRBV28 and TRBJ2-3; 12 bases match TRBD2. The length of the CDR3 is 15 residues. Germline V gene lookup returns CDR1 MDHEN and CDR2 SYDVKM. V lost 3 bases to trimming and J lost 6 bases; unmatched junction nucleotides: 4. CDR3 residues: CASSFPSGGVDTQYF. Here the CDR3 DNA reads TGTGCCAGCAGTTTTCCTAGCGGGGGGGTTGATACGCAGTATTTT.

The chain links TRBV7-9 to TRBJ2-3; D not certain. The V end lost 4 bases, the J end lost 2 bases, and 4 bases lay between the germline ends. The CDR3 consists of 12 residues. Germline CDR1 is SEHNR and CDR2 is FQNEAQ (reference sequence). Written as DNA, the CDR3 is TGTGCCAGCAGCTCCATCACAGATACGCAGTATTTT. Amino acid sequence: CASSSITDTQYF.

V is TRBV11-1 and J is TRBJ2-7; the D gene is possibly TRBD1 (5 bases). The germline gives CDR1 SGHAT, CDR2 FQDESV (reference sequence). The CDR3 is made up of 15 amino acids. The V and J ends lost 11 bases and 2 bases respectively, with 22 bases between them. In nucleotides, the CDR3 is TGTGCCGCCGGGCGCGTTCGGCAGGGTACCTACGAGCAGTACTTC. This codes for CAAGRVRQGTYEQYF.

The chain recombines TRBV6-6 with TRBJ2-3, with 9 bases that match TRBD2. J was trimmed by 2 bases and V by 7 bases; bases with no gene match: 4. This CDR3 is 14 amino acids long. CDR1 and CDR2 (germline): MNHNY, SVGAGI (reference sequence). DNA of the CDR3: TGTGCCAGCAACCCTAGCGGGAACACAGATACGCAGTATTTT. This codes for CASNPSGNTDTQYF.

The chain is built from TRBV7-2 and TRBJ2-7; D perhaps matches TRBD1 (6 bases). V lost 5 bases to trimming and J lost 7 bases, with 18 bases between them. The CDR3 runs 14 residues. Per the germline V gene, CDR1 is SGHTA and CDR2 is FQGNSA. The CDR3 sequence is CASSQAGVLGEQYF. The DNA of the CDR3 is TGTGCCAGCAGCCAAGCAGGGGTACTCGGAGAGCAGTACTTC.

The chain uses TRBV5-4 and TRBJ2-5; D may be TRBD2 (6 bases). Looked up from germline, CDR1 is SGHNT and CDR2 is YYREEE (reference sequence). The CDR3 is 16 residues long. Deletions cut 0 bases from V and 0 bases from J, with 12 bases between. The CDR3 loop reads CASSLVAGLYQETQYF. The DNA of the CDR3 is TGTGCCAGCAGCTTGGTGGCGGGGTTGTACCAAGAGACCCAGTACTTC.

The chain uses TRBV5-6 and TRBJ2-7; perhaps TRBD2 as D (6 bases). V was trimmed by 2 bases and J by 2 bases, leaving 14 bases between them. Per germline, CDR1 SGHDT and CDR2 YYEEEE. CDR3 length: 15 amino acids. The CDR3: CASSFRGTGTYEQYF. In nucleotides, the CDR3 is TGTGCCAGCAGCTTTCGGGGGACGGGGACCTACGAGCAGTACTTC. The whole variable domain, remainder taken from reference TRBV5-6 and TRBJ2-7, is DAGVTQSPTHLIKTRGQQVTLRCSPKSGHDTVSWYQQALGQGPQFIFQYYEEEERQRGNFPDRFSGHQFPNYSSELNVNALLLGDSALYLCASSFRGTGTYEQYFGPGTRLTVT.

The CDR3 DNA sequence: TGCGCCAGCAGCCATCAAAGTGAGGGAACGGCCTCTGGGGTTCAGCCCCAGCATTTT. Amino acids: CASSHQSEGTASGVQPQHF. This chain joins TRBV4-1 and TRBJ1-5; D is uncertain. The CDR3 is 19 amino acids. Per the germline V gene, CDR1 is MGHRA and CDR2 is YSYEKL. Trimming took 3 bases from V and 6 from J, leaving 27 bases between them.

For the CDR3, the DNA is TGTGCCAGCAGCTTGTACGGAGATCTCGGAAACACCATATATTTT. This encodes CASSLYGDLGNTIYF. This sequence joins TRBV5-6 and TRBJ1-3, with D hard to call. The germline V gene encodes CDR1 SGHDT and CDR2 YYEEEE. The CDR3 has 15 amino acids. With 1 base removed from V and 4 bases from J, the gap between germline ends came to 12 bases. Variable domain in full (rest from reference TRBV5-6 and TRBJ1-3): DAGVTQSPTHLIKTRGQQVTLRCSPKSGHDTVSWYQQALGQGPQFIFQYYEEEERQRGNFPDRFSGHQFPNYSSELNVNALLLGDSALYLCASSLYGDLGNTIYFGEGSWLTVV.

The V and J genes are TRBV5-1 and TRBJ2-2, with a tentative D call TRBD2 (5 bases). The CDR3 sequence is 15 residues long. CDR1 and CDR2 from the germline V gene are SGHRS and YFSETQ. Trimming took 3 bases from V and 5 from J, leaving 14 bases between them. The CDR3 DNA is TGCGCCAGCAGCTCCCAGCCGTCGGGGACCGGGGAGCTGTTTTTT. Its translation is CASSSQPSGTGELFF. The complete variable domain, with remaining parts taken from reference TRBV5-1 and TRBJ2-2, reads KAGVTQTPRYLIKTRGQQVTLSCSPISGHRSVSWYQQTPGQGLQFLFEYFSETQRNKGNFPGRFSGRQFSNSRSEMNVSTLELGDSALYLCASSSQPSGTGELFFGEGSRLTVL.

The CDR3 is CASKVLTGVNTEAFF. The CDR3 DNA reads as TGTGCCAGCAAAGTTCTCACAGGGGTGAACACTGAAGCTTTCTTT. This chain connects TRBV6-5 to TRBJ1-1, with 7 bases aligning to TRBD1. V dropped 7 bases and J dropped 0; count of bases not matched to a gene: 8. Germline-derived CDR1 and CDR2 are MNHEY and SVGAGI. There are 15 residues in the CDR3.

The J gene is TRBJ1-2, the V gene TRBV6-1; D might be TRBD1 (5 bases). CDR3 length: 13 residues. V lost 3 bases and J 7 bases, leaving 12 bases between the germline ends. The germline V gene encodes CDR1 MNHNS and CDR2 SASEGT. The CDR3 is CASSDRWGSGYTF. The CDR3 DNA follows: TGTGCCAGCAGTGATCGGTGGGGCAGTGGCTACACCTTC.

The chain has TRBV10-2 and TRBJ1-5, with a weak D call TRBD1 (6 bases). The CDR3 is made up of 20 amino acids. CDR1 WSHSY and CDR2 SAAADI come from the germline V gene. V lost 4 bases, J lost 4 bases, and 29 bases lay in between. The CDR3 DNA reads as TGCGCCAGCAGTGCGTCTTCGACTGGGGCGACAGGTAGAAGGAATCAGCCCCAGCATTTT. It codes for CASSASSTGATGRRNQPQHF.

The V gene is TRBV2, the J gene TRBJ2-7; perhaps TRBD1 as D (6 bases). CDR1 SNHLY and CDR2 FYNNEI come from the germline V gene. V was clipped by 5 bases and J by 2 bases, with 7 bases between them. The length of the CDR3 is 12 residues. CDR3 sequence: CASSRQAYEQYF. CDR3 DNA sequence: TGTGCCAGCAGTCGACAGGCCTACGAGCAGTACTTC. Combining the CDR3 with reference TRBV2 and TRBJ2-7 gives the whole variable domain EPEVTQTPSHQVTQMGQEVILRCVPISNHLYFYWYRQILGQKVEFLVSFYNNEISEKSEIFDDQFSVERPDGSNFTLKIRSTKLEDSAMYFCASSRQAYEQYFGPGTRLTVT.

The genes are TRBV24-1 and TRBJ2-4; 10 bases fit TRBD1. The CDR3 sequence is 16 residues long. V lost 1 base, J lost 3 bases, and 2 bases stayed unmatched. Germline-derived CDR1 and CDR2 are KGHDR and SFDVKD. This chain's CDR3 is CATSDFGDRGKNIQYF. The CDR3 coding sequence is TGTGCCACCAGTGATTTTGGGGACAGGGGCAAAAACATTCAGTACTTC.

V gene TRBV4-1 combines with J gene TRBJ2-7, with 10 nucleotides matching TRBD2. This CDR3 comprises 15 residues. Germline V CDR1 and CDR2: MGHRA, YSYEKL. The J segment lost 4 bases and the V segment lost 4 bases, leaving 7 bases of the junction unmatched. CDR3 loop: CASSPTSGVYYEQYF. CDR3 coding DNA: TGCGCCAGCAGCCCAACTAGCGGGGTTTATTACGAGCAGTACTTC.

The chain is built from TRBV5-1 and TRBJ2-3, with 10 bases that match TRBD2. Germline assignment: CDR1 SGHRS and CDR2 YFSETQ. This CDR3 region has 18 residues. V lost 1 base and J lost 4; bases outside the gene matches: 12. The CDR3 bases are TGCGCCAGCAGCTTGATGGTGTCCGGAGCGGGGGGGCCAGATACGCAGTATTTT. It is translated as CASSLMVSGAGGPDTQYF.

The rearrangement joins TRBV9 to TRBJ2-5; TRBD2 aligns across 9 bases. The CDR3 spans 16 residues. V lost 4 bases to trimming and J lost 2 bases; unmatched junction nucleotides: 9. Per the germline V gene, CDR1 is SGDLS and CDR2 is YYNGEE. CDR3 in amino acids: CASSPMRAGGQETQYF. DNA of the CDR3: TGTGCCAGCAGCCCAATGAGAGCGGGGGGACAAGAGACCCAGTACTTC.

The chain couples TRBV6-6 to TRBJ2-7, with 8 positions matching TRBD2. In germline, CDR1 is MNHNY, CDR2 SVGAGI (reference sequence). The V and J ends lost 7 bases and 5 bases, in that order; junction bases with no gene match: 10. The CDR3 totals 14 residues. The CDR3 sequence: CASKRGGGTDEQYF. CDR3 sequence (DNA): TGTGCCAGCAAACGGGGCGGGGGGACGGACGAGCAGTACTTC.

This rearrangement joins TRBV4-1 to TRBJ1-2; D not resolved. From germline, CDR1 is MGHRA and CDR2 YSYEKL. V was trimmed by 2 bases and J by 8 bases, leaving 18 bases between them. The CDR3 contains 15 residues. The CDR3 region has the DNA TGCGCCAGCAGCCAATTGGCAGGCTCCACGGGGGGCTACACCTTC. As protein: CASSQLAGSTGGYTF.

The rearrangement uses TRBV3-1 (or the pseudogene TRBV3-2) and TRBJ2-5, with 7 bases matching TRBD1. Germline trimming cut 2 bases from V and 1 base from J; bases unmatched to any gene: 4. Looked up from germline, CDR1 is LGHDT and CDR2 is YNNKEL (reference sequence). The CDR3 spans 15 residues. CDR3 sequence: CASSQTGTVQETQYF. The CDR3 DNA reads TGTGCCAGCAGCCAAACCGGGACAGTCCAAGAGACCCAGTACTTC.

CDR3 protein: CASSLGGGNTEAFF. CDR3 bases: TGTGCCAGCAGCTTAGGCGGGGGGAACACTGAAGCTTTCTTT. V is TRBV11-3 and J is TRBJ1-1; D may be TRBD1 (5 bases). The germline CDR1 and CDR2 sequences are SGHNT and YENEEA. The length of the CDR3 is 14 residues. V shed 1 base and J shed 1 base, with 7 bases lying between them.

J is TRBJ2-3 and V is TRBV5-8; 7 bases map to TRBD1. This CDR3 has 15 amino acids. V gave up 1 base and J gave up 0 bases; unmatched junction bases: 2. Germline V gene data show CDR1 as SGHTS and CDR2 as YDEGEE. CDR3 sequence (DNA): TGTGCCAGCAGCTTGTTGGGACAGAGCACAGATACGCAGTATTTT. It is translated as CASSLLGQSTDTQYF.

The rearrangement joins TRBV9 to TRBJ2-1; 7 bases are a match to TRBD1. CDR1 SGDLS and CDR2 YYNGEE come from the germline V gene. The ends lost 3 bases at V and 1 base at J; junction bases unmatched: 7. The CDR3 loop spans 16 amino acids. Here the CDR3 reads CASSGTGQVSYNEQFF. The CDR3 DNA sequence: TGTGCCAGCAGCGGCACTGGACAGGTTTCCTACAATGAGCAGTTCTTC.

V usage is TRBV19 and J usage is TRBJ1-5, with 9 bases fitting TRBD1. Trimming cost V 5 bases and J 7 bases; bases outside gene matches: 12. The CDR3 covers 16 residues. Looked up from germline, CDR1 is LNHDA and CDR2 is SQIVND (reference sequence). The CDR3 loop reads CASSPRTGANMQPQHF. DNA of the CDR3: TGTGCCAGTAGTCCACGGACAGGGGCCAACATGCAGCCCCAGCATTTT.

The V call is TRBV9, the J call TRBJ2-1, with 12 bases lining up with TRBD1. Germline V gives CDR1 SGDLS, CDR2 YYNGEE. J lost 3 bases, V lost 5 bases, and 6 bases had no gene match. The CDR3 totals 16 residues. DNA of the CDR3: TGTGCCAGCAGTTCAGGGACAGGGGGCGGCTACAATGAGCAGTTCTTC. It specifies CASSSGTGGGYNEQFF.

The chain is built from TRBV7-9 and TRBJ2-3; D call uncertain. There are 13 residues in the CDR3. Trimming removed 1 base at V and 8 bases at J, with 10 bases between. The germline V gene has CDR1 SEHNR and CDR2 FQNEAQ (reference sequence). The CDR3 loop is CASSLGWIATQYF. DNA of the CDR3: TGTGCCAGCAGCTTAGGGTGGATAGCTACGCAGTATTTT.

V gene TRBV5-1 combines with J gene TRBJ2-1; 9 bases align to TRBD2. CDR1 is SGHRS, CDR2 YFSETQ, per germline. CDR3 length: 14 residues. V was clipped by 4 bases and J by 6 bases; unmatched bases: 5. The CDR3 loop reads CASSLPTSGNEQFF. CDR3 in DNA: TGCGCCAGCAGCCTTCCGACTAGCGGCAATGAGCAGTTCTTC.

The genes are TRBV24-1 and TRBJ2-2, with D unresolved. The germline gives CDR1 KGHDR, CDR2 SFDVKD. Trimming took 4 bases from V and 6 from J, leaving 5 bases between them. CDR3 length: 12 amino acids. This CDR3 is CATSEFAGELFF. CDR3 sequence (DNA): TGTGCCACCAGTGAATTCGCCGGGGAGCTGTTTTTT.

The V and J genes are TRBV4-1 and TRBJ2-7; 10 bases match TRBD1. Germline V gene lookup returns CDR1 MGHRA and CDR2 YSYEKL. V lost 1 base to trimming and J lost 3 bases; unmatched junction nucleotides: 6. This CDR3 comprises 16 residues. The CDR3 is CASSQAWGQGFYEQYF. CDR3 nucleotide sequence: TGCGCCAGCAGCCAAGCGTGGGGACAGGGGTTCTACGAGCAGTACTTC.

CDR3 protein: CASTHQGGRDEKLFF. For the CDR3, the DNA is TGTGCCAGCACCCACCAGGGGGGACGGGATGAAAAACTGTTTTTT. The chain links TRBV27 to TRBJ1-4; 7 bases align to TRBD1. With 7 bases clipped from V and 6 bases from J, the junction kept 11 bases outside the gene matches. CDR3 size: 15 residues. Per germline, CDR1 MNHEY and CDR2 SMNVEV (reference sequence).